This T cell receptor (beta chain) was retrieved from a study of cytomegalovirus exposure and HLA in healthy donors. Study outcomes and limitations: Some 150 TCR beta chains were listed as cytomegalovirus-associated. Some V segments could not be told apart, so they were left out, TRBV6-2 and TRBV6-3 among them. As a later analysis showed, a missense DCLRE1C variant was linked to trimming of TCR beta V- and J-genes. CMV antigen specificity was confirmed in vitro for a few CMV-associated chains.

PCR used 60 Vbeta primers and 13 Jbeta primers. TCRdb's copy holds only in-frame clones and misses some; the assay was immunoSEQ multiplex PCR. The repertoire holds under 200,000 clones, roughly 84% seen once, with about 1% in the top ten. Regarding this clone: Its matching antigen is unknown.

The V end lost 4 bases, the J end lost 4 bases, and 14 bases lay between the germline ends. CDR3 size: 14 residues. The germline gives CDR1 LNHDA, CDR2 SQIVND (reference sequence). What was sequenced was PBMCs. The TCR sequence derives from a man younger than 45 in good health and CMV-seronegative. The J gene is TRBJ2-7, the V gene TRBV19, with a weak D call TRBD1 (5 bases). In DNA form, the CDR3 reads TGTGCCAGTAGTAGGCCAGGGTCAACGTACGAGCAGTACTTC. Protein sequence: CASSRPGSTYEQYF.